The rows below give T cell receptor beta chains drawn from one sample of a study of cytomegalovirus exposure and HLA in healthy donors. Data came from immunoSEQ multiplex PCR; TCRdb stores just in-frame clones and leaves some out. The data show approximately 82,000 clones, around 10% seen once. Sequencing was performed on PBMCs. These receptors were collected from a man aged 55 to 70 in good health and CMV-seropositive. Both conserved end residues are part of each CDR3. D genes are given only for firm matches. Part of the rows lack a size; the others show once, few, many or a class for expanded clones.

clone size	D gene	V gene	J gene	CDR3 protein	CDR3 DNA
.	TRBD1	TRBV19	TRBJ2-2	CASSSDRGTGELFF	TGTGCCAGTAGTTCGGACAGGGGTACCGGGGAGCTGTTTTTT
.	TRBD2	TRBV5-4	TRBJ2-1	CASSLTSGNFNEQFF	TGTGCCAGCAGCTTGACCAGCGGGAACTTCAATGAGCAGTTCTTC
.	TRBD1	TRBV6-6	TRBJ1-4	CASSSGQGVLNEKLFF	TGTGCCAGCAGTTCGGGACAGGGGGTCCTTAATGAAAAACTGTTTTTT
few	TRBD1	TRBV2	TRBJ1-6	CARRQGARAPLHF	TGTGCCAGACGACAGGGGGCGCGGGCACCCCTCCACTTT
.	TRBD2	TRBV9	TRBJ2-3	CASTSTSGTDTQYF	TGTGCCAGCACCTCGACTAGCGGCACAGATACGCAGTATTTT
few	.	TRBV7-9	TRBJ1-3	CASSTTGNTLYF	TGTGCCAGCAGCACTACAGGAAACACCCTATATTTT
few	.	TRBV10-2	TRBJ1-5	CASADSNQPQHF	TGCGCCAGCGCAGATAGCAATCAGCCCCAGCATTTT
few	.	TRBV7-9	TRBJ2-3	CASSPGVGAVDTQYF	TGTGCCAGCAGCCCCGGGGTGGGAGCAGTAGATACGCAGTATTTT
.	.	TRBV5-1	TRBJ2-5	CASSTGRGQETQYF	TGCGCCAGCAGCACTGGAAGGGGGCAAGAGACCCAGTACTTC
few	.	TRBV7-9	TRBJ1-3	CASRALGGSGNTIYF	TGTGCCAGCAGAGCCCTGGGGGGATCCGGAAACACCATATATTTT